The following is a T cell receptor (beta chain) sequence with its context. Its antigen remains unknown. This record belongs to a study of T cell responses to AZD1222 COVID-19 vaccine. Notes on the study in general: Compared with day 0, the breadth and depth of the Spike-specific TCR repertoire rose significantly after two doses of AZD1222. A mostly white British donor set with more females was recruited, and clonal diversity was possibly underestimated. The reported proportion of spike-specific TCRs targeting unmutated variant regions was nearly half. Just six AZD1222 recipients were seropositive at baseline.

Germline CDR1 is MNHEY and CDR2 is SMNVEV (reference sequence). Deletions cut 8 bases from V and 10 bases from J, with 21 bases between. CDR3 length: 15 residues. This table comes from immunoSEQ multiplex PCR, and its TCRdb copy is limited to in-frame clones, with some not included. The table has about 150,000 clones, roughly nine tenths seen once. The receptor was isolated from an adult in good health. The source was peripheral blood, collected on day 0 of AZD1222 vaccination. The V and J genes are TRBV27 and TRBJ1-6; no firm D call. The CDR3 loop reads CASGELDQITSPLHF. Here the CDR3 DNA reads TGTGCCAGCGGTGAGTTGGACCAGATTACATCACCCCTCCACTTT.